This note documents a single T cell receptor (beta chain) sequence. This sample was included in a study of radiotherapy plus CTLA-4 blockade in lung cancer. Data came from immunoSEQ multiplex PCR; TCRdb stores just in-frame clones and leaves some out. The sample holds around 110,000 clones, more than 65% seen once. The specimen was peripheral blood, collected from a patient treated with radiotherapy plus ipilimumab. This TCR was sampled from a human donor with non-small cell lung cancer that progressed on radiotherapy plus ipilimumab. Some clones in this sample may be carry-over from other donors' samples.

The CDR3 bases are TGTGCCAGCAGAACGGGACTCCAAGAGACCCAGTACTTC. The encoded protein is CASRTGLQETQYF. The rearrangement links TRBV5-4 to TRBJ2-5; D is perhaps TRBD2 (6 bases). The CDR3 sequence is 13 residues long. Trimming pared 5 bases from V and 1 base from J, leaving 9 bases between. CDR1 is SGHNT, CDR2 YYREEE, per germline (reference sequence).